The sequence of this T cell receptor (beta chain) was determined in a study of T cell responses to AZD1222 COVID-19 vaccine. Study-wide context: Second-dose intervals near 4 or 12 weeks were combined. Findings of the study overall: Spike-specific TCR breadth and depth both grew after two AZD1222 doses.

Comments on this clone: No antigen is known for it.

Germline V gene data show CDR1 as SGHNT and CDR2 as YYREEE (reference sequence). V shed 4 bases, J shed 4 bases, and the junction held 8 bases outside the gene matches. This CDR3 spans 14 amino acids. The table came from immunoSEQ multiplex PCR; TCRdb's copy has only in-frame clones and leaves some out. The table lists approximately 260,000 clones, more than 85% of them singletons. The J gene is TRBJ2-7, the V gene TRBV5-4; 7 bases fit TRBD1. Sample: peripheral blood, taken on day 0 of AZD1222 vaccination. The receptor's source is an adult in good health. CDR3 DNA sequence: TGTGCCAGCAGCGAACGGGACAGAAAATACGAGCAGTACTTC. It codes for CASSERDRKYEQYF.